This T cell receptor beta chain was identified in a study of CD8 T cells in ankylosing spondylitis. Findings and caveats of the study: Disease-associated clones were reportedly significantly overrepresented in matched ankylosing spondylitis synovial fluid. As for the disease-linked clones, they showed a CD8+ phenotype and occurred at relatively low frequencies in peripheral blood. What seemed typical of ankylosing spondylitis blood was a TCR beta motif built from about eight highly homologous variants.

On this clonotype itself: Its target is unknown.

This CDR3 is built from 15 residues. CDR1 and CDR2 (germline): SQVTM, ANQGSEA. J lost 6 bases, V lost 2 bases, and 5 bases had no gene match. Using quantitative 5'-RACE with molecular barcodes, the authors made TCR beta libraries. In TCRdb, the 5' RACE reads were re-called with MiXCR into one record per CDR3 protein. The sample consists of 150,000 to 200,000 distinct CDR3 sequences, 10% to 15% of them appearing once. This sequence was found in a female donor with ankylosing spondylitis or in good health (not recorded which). The chain uses TRBV29-1 and TRBJ2-1, with TRBD2 matching over 12 bases. Sequenced sample: blood, either unsorted or a sorted T cell fraction (not recorded which). The CDR3 sequence is CSVEKGLAGLNEQFF. CDR3 coding DNA: TGCAGCGTTGAAAAAGGACTAGCGGGACTCAATGAGCAGTTCTTC.